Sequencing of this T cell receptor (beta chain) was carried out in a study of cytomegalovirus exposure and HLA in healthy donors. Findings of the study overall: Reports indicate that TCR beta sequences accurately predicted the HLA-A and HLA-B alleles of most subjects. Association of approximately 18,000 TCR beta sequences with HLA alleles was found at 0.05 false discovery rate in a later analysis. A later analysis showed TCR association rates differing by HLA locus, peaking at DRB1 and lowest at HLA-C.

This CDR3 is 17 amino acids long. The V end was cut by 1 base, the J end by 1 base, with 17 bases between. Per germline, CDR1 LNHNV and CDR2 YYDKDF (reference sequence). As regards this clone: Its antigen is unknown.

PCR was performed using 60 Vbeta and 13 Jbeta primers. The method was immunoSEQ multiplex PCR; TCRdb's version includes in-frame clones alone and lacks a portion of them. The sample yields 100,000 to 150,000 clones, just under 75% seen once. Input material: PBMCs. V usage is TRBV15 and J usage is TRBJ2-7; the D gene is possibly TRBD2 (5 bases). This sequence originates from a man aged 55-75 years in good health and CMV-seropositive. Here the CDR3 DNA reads TGTGCCACCAGCAGAGCCCCGGCCGCGGACTCATCCTACGAGCAGTACTTC. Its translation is CATSRAPAADSSYEQYF.